A selection of T cell receptor beta chains follows, all from one sample in a study of blood T cells in healthy people across ages. TCRdb reanalysed the 5' RACE reads using MiXCR and keeps one entry per CDR3 protein. Here the sample spans under 2 million distinct CDR3 sequences, 30% to 40% being singletons. The specimen was blood. The receptors shown here come from a woman in her 30s in good health. The CDR3 runs from the conserved cysteine through the conserved F or W. A D gene is named only where the DNA matches it firmly. Part of the rows lack a size; the others show once, few, many or a class for expanded clones.

v_gene	d_gene	abundance	j_gene	CDR3nt	CDR3aa
TRBV3-1	-	-	TRBJ2-3	TGTGCCAGCAGCCAAGCCTCTGGAGCGGAGAACCCCACAGATACGCAGTATTTT	CASSQASGAENPTDTQYF
TRBV7-8	TRBD1	-	TRBJ2-7	TGTGCCAGCAGCACCAGACAGGGGAACTCCTACGAGCAGTACTTC	CASSTRQGNSYEQYF
TRBV10-3	-	-	TRBJ1-2	TGTGCCATCAAGTTGGGGACGGAGGGGAGGAATGGCTACACCTTC	CAIKLGTEGRNGYTF
TRBV2	-	-	TRBJ2-5	TGTGCCAGCAGTGTCTACAGGGAAGAGACCCAGTACTTC	CASSVYREETQYF
TRBV6-1	-	-	TRBJ1-5	TGTGCCAGCACCGTAGATACCAGAAATCAGCCCCAGCATTTT	CASTVDTRNQPQHF
TRBV29-1	TRBD1	many	TRBJ1-2	TGCAGCGTTGATCCGGGACAGGGGACGGGAGGTTCTGGCTACACCTTC	CSVDPGQGTGGSGYTF
TRBV7-2	TRBD1	-	TRBJ1-1	TGTGCCAGCAGCGTTCGACAGGGAGGGAACACTGAAGCTTTCTTT	CASSVRQGGNTEAFF
TRBV29-1	TRBD1	few	TRBJ1-1	TGCAGCGTTGAATTGGGACAGGTCCCTGAAGCTTTCTTT	CSVELGQVPEAFF
TRBV5-1	-	-	TRBJ1-2	TGCGCCAGCAGCTTGGATACAGGGAACTATAGCTACACCTTC	CASSLDTGNYSYTF
TRBV25-1	TRBD1	-	TRBJ2-1	TGTGCCAGCAGTGATTACTCCGGGACAGGGCGGGGGAATGAGCAGTTCTTC	CASSDYSGTGRGNEQFF
TRBV20-1	-	-	TRBJ2-3	TGCAGTGCTAGAGTAACGGCTTTCACAGATACGCAGTATTTT	CSARVTAFTDTQYF
TRBV5-1	-	once	TRBJ2-1	TGCGCCAGCCGATTGTTCGTCGGTTCTGGGAATGAGCAGTTCTTC	CASRLFVGSGNEQFF
TRBV5-1	TRBD1	many	TRBJ2-7	TGCGCCAGCAGTTCCGGGACAGTAGCCTACGAGCAGTACTTC	CASSSGTVAYEQYF
TRBV25-1	TRBD2	-	TRBJ2-7	TGTGCCAGCAGTGATTCTTCAGGACTAGCGGGTTCCTACGAGCAGTACTTC	CASSDSSGLAGSYEQYF
TRBV12-3/TRBV12-4	-	-	TRBJ2-3	TGTGCCAGCAGTTTCGGACAGTCGGGAGATACGCAGTATTTT	CASSFGQSGDTQYF
TRBV20-1	TRBD2	few	TRBJ2-7	TGCAGTGCTAGAGATTCGAAGGTAGCGGGAGTAAGGTTTGGCTACGAGCAGTACTTC	CSARDSKVAGVRFGYEQYF
TRBV20-1	-	-	TRBJ2-1	TGCAGTGCTAGAACGGGAGCAGCCTACAATGAGCAGTTCTTC	CSARTGAAYNEQFF
TRBV3-1	-	few	TRBJ1-1	TGTGCCAGCAGCGCCGTTGTGGGCACTGAAGCTTTCTTT	CASSAVVGTEAFF
TRBV6-5	-	-	TRBJ2-5	TGTGCCAGCAGTCCCGAAGCCGGTGTAGGTAGCCAGTACTTC	CASSPEAGVGSQYF
TRBV15	-	many	TRBJ2-5	TGTGCCACCAGCAGACGGGACAACCAAGAGACCCAGTACTTC	CATSRRDNQETQYF
TRBV11-2	-	-	TRBJ1-1	TGTGCCAGCAGCTTGGAGGGAGCAGCTTTCTTT	CASSLEGAAFF
TRBV20-1	TRBD1	-	TRBJ1-2	TGCAGTGCTAACGACAGGGAGTCGGATGGCTACACCTTC	CSANDRESDGYTF
TRBV3-1	-	few	TRBJ2-7	TGTGCCAGCAGCCAAGTGGCAGGGTTCGAGCAGTACTTC	CASSQVAGFEQYF
TRBV27	-	-	TRBJ2-3	TGTGCCAGCAGTAGAGGAATGCAACTAGCCACAGATACGCAGTATTTT	CASSRGMQLATDTQYF
TRBV29-1	TRBD1	many	TRBJ2-1	TGCAGCGTTCAACCGGGACCCCAGGGGGTCAATGAGCAGTTCTTC	CSVQPGPQGVNEQFF
TRBV20-1	-	few	TRBJ2-3	TGCAGGGCTCTGGCGGGCACCCGGGCAGATACGCAGTATTTT	CRALAGTRADTQYF
TRBV20-1	TRBD2	few	TRBJ2-1	TGCAGTGCCCGGCCTAGCGGGGACCATGAGCAGTTCTTC	CSARPSGDHEQFF
TRBV20-1	-	-	TRBJ2-7	TGCAGTGCTAGAGGAAGGGCGGGGACAAGCTACGAGCAGTACTTC	CSARGRAGTSYEQYF
TRBV13	-	-	TRBJ2-3	TGTGCCAGTACGGTTGGGGTCGGAGATACGCAGTATTTT	CASTVGVGDTQYF
TRBV21-1	-	-	TRBJ2-3	TGTGCCAGCGAAGGAAGGCAATACAAGGATACGCAGTATTTT	CASEGRQYKDTQYF
TRBV7-3	-	-	TRBJ2-3	TGTGCCAGCAGCTTTCTCGGGAGAGCAGATACGCAGTATTTT	CASSFLGRADTQYF
TRBV7-9	-	few	TRBJ2-7	TGTGCCAGCAGCTTAGGGCAGGGGTTCGACTACGAGCAGTACTTC	CASSLGQGFDYEQYF
TRBV24-1	-	-	TRBJ2-2	TGTGCCACCAGTGACCGGGGTGACACCGGGGAGCGGTTTTTT	CATSDRGDTGERFF
TRBV25-1	-	-	TRBJ1-5	TGTGCCAGGCCACGGCCTCGTTATAGCAATCAGCCCCAGCATTTT	CARPRPRYSNQPQHF
TRBV28	-	few	TRBJ1-1	TGTGCCAGCAGCCGCAAGGCACCCACTGAAGCTTTCTTT	CASSRKAPTEAFF
TRBV29-1	-	many	TRBJ2-7	TGCAGCGTTGAAACGACAGGGAGGTCGAGCGAGCAGTACTTC	CSVETTGRSSEQYF
TRBV3-1	-	few	TRBJ2-1	TGTGCCAGCAGAAAGACGGGGGCCCCGACATCATCCTACAATGAGCAGTTCTTC	CASRKTGAPTSSYNEQFF
TRBV7-7	TRBD2	-	TRBJ2-5	TGTGCCAGCAGTAAGATACACCCGAGGACTAGCGGGGGACATCAAGAGACCCAGTACTTC	CASSKIHPRTSGGHQETQYF
TRBV15	TRBD2	-	TRBJ2-7	TGTGCCACCAGCACCGGACTAGCTAGCTCCTACGAGCAGTACTTC	CATSTGLASSYEQYF
TRBV14	TRBD1	-	TRBJ2-4	TGTGCCAGCAGCCCTTCCGACAGGGACAAAATCTCCTACAAGCAGTACTTC	CASSPSDRDKISYKQYF
TRBV5-1	-	-	TRBJ1-2	TGCGCCAGCAGCTTGGGACCTACGACACCTAACTATGGCTACACCTTC	CASSLGPTTPNYGYTF
TRBV5-1	TRBD1	few	TRBJ1-2	TGCGCCAGCAGCTTGGAAGGGGGCAGCTATGGCTACACCTTC	CASSLEGGSYGYTF